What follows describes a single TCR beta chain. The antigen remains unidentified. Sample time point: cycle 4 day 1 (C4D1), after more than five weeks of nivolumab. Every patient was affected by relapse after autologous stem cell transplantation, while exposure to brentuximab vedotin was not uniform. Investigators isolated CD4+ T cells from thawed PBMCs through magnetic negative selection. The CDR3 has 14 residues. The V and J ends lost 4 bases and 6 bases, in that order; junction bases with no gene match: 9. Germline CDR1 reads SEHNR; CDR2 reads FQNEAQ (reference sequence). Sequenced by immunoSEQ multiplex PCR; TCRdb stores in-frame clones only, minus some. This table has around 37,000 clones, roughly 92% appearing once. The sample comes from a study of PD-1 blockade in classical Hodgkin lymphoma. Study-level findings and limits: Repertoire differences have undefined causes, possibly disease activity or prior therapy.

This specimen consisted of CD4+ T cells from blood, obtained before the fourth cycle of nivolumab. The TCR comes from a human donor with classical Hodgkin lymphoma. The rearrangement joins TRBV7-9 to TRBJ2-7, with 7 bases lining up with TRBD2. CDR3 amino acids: CASSSIAGGSEQYF. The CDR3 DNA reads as TGTGCCAGCAGCTCTATAGCGGGCGGCTCCGAGCAGTACTTC.